This T cell receptor (beta chain) was documented in a study of long-term antiretroviral therapy in people with HIV. Per donor, at least one pre-ART and at least two post-ART PBMC samples were obtained. CDR1 is SGHAT and CDR2 is FQNNGV in the germline V gene. The trim removed 4 bases at V and 4 bases at J, leaving 4 bases unmatched. This CDR3 region has 14 residues. Survey level was the resolution at which the v3.0 immunoSEQ assay ran. Sequencing was performed with immunoSEQ multiplex PCR; in TCRdb, only in-frame clones are kept and a portion is missing. This sample has tens of thousands of clones; more than 75% occur once, and the top ten carry around 4.1%.

Sequencing used unsorted PBMCs, obtained 0.5 years after starting antiretroviral therapy. This receptor was identified in a woman younger than 30 with HIV. The V gene is TRBV11-2, the J gene TRBJ2-5, with 9 bases matching TRBD1. Here the CDR3 reads CASSSQGARETQYF. CDR3 bases: TGTGCCAGCAGCTCACAGGGGGCGAGAGAGACCCAGTACTTC.